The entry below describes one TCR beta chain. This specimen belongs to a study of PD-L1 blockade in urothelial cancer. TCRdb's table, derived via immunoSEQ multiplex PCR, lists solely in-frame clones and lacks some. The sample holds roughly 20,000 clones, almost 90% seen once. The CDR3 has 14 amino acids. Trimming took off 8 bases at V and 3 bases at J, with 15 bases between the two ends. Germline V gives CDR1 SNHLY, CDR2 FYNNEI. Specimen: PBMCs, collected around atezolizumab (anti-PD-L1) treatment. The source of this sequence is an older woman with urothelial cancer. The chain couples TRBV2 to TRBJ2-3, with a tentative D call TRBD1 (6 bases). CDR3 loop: CASDLTGATDTQYF. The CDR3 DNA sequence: TGTGCCAGCGACCTGACAGGCGCGACAGATACGCAGTATTTT.